This entry features one T cell receptor beta chain sequence. This clonotype was recorded many times. No antigen is known for it. Nothing much larger sits one base from this clone, and base qualities are not available. Taken with the paper, the label for treatment or condition translates to: live attenuated yellow fever vaccine strain. A standard Ficoll-Paque protocol was used to isolate PBMCs from peripheral blood. Dynabeads CD4 and CD8 positive selection kits were used to isolate CD4 and CD8 T-cell fractions. RNA was extracted with TriZol from bulk PBMCs, CD4 and CD8 fractions, and dextramer-positive and dextramer-negative fractions. The data are from a study of T cells after yellow fever vaccination (dated by TCRdb to between 2018 and 2021). About the full investigation: Libraries from fractions with low cell numbers were prepared with the SMART-Seq v4 Ultra Low Input RNA kit. Bulk TCR alpha and beta repertoires were sequenced longitudinally to track T-cell clones before and after primary and booster YFV17D yellow fever vaccination. Two healthy male donors made up the cohort, one aged 18 to 30 years and the other aged 30 to 40 years. Bulk PBMC replicates and cell subsets were isolated from blood drawn at multiple timepoints before and after both primary and secondary immunization.

Overall study outcomes, separate from this receptor: FACS-sorted repertoires could contain abundant contaminating clonotypes from the bulk population, so computational filtering was required. After the booster, most clones that had expanded after primary vaccination were detected again (over 95% of CD4 and more than 85% of CD8), suggesting broad maintenance of memory. Because the study included only two donors, the extent to which the findings can be generalized is limited. Compared with the primary T-cell response, the secondary T-cell response was faster but weaker, reaching its peak on day 5 rather than on day 15. A small share of clonotypes occurred in both CD4 and CD8 compartments, likely arising from convergent recombination.

TCRdb records Illumina NovaSeq 6000 as the sequencer. TCR cDNA was made using 5'RACE template switching, a step that added a universal primer site and unique molecular identifiers. cDNA synthesis was primed from both the TCR alpha and TCR beta constant segments. Library amplification used two PCR steps, and the second PCR step added sample barcodes and sequencing adapters. Libraries were sequenced on Illumina HiSeq 2500 (2x100 bp) or NovaSeq (2x150 bp). Per the source publication's procedure: MIGEC was used to demultiplex reads and collapse the reads into UMI consensus sequences, and MiXCR was used for V(D)J alignment. Vaccine-responding clonotypes were defined with edgeR using replicate PBMC samples, requiring FDR below 0.01 and a log2 fold change above 5 up to day 15. Each bulk clonotype was labeled CD4 or CD8 based on which sequenced repertoire, CD4 or CD8, contained the clonotype at higher abundance. TCRdb ran its own pipeline on the public reads, namely fastp trimming at Q25 and MiXCR clone calling, and kept in-frame beta chains. Entries that share a CDR3 protein sequence are merged under the most common genes and DNA. For this entry, the V and J calls and clone size follow TCRdb and not the study's own pipeline. In all, the sample holds under 250,000 distinct CDR3 sequences, and approximately 3% of those were seen once. The leading ten clones occupy about 3% of the sample.

V loses 2 bases of germline sequence and J loses 3 bases, and the interval between the two ends is 14 bases. CDR1 and CDR2 are drawn from the germline V gene: SGHTA, FQGNSA. The CDR3 spans 16 residues, from the cysteine through the phenylalanine. The sequence is cut down to CDR3 DNA, 48 bases in frame from base 1. The chain uses TRBV7-2 and TRBJ2-1; the D gene is not confidently resolved. The sequence was obtained from a man aged 18 to 30 who received the YFV17D yellow fever vaccine. The input for sequencing was CD4+ T cells sorted from PBMCs, taken 10 days after the yellow fever booster vaccination. For the CDR3, the sequence is CASSLFGRLYYNEQFF. The DNA reads TGTGCCAGCAGCTTATTTGGTAGGCTCTACTACAATGAGCAGTTCTTC.